These 25 T cell receptor beta chains originate from one sample sequenced in a study of radiotherapy plus CTLA-4 blockade in lung cancer. Sequencing was performed with immunoSEQ multiplex PCR; in TCRdb, only in-frame clones are kept and a portion is missing. The table shows approximately 81,000 clones, with 78% occurring only once. The sequencing here drew on peripheral blood, taken from a patient treated with radiotherapy plus ipilimumab. These receptors were taken from a human donor with non-small cell lung cancer who had a partial response to radiotherapy plus ipilimumab. Some clones in this sample may be carry-over from other donors' samples.

This clone was counted a single time. The V call is TRBV7-2, the J call TRBJ2-4; 8 bases map to TRBD2. Germline CDR1 reads SGHTA; CDR2 reads FQGNSA. Unmatched junction bases numbered 8, after V lost 6 bases and J lost 4 bases. This CDR3 is 15 amino acids long. The CDR3 here is CASRRGGSDKNIQYF. In DNA form, the CDR3 reads TGTGCCAGCAGACGGGGGGGATCGGATAAAAACATTCAGTACTTC.

This sequence joins TRBV5-1 and TRBJ1-4, with D perhaps matching TRBD1 (5 bases). Trimming removed 3 bases from V and 5 bases from J, with 14 bases in between. The germline gives CDR1 SGHRS, CDR2 YFSETQ. The CDR3 is made up of 15 amino acids. CDR3 DNA sequence: TGCGCCAGCAGCTGGGGGACTCCGACAAATGAAAAACTGTTTTTT. It yields the protein CASSWGTPTNEKLFF.

V and J are TRBV6-5 and TRBJ2-5; TRBD1 is a possible D gene (5 bases). Germline V gene data show CDR1 as MNHEY and CDR2 as SVGAGI. Deletions cut 2 bases from V and 3 bases from J, with 10 bases between. CDR3 size: 14 residues. CDR3 coding DNA: TGTGCCAGCAGTTACGGGGCAGGGAAAGAGACCCAGTACTTC. It yields the protein CASSYGAGKETQYF.

A single count supports this clone. The chain carries TRBV28 and TRBJ2-3; 9 nucleotides match TRBD1. Trimming removed 5 bases from V and 0 bases from J; junction bases left unmatched: 0. CDR1 and CDR2 (germline): MDHEN, SYDVKM. The CDR3 is 14 amino acids. The CDR3: CASSGTGSTDTQYF. Written as DNA, the CDR3 is TGTGCCAGCAGTGGGACAGGGAGCACAGATACGCAGTATTTT.

The rearrangement links TRBV29-1 to TRBJ1-1; D gene ambiguous. The V and J ends lost 8 bases and 4 bases respectively, with 17 bases between them. This CDR3 has 13 amino acids. CDR1 is SQVTM, CDR2 ANQGSEA, per germline. In DNA form, the CDR3 reads TGCAGCTTACAGCAGAGAGTAAGCACTGAAGCTTTCTTT. Its translation is CSLQQRVSTEAFF.

The J gene is TRBJ1-4, the V gene TRBV5-8; 7 bases fit TRBD1. In germline, CDR1 is SGHTS, CDR2 YDEGEE. This CDR3 has 14 residues. Trimming removed 2 bases from V and 10 bases from J; junction bases left unmatched: 8. CDR3 in DNA: TGTGCCAGCAGCTTAAGACAGGGAGGAGGAAAACTGTTTTTT. Translated, it gives CASSLRQGGGKLFF.

This CDR3 reads CASRWDRAGTEAFF. In DNA form, the CDR3 reads TGTGCCAGCCGATGGGACAGGGCAGGCACTGAAGCTTTCTTT. This chain links TRBV2 with TRBJ1-1, with 9 bases identical to TRBD1. The CDR3 loop spans 14 amino acids. Germline-derived CDR1 and CDR2 are SNHLY and FYNNEI. Trimming took 8 bases from V and 4 from J; bases not matched to a gene: 8. Looking up the rest from reference TRBV2 and TRBJ1-1 gives the full variable domain: EPEVTQTPSHQVTQMGQEVILRCVPISNHLYFYWYRQILGQKVEFLVSFYNNEISEKSEIFDDQFSVERPDGSNFTLKIRSTKLEDSAMYFCASRWDRAGTEAFFGQGTRLTVV.

This rearrangement joins TRBV6-5 to TRBJ2-7, with 8 bases identical to TRBD1. After removal of 6 bases from V and 2 bases from J, the junction contained 6 bases not matched to a gene. Germline CDR1 and CDR2: MNHEY and SVGAGI. CDR3 length: 14 residues. DNA of the CDR3: TGTGCCAGCAGAGAGGACAGGGTTGCCTACGAGCAGTACTTC. Its protein product is CASREDRVAYEQYF.

The genes are TRBV29-1 and TRBJ2-5; 12 nucleotides line up with TRBD2. This CDR3 region has 14 residues. The germline V gene encodes CDR1 SQVTM and CDR2 ANQGSEA. J lost 5 bases, V lost 8 bases, and 9 bases had no gene match. The CDR3 is CSTLTSGGMETQYF. Here the CDR3 DNA reads TGCAGCACCCTGACTAGCGGGGGAATGGAGACCCAGTACTTC.

The chain is built from TRBV4-1 and TRBJ1-3, with no clear D. The CDR3 spans 16 residues. Germline CDR1 MGHRA, CDR2 YSYEKL. V lost 4 bases and J 0 bases, leaving 13 bases between the germline ends. As DNA, the CDR3 is TGCGCCAGCAGCCCGACCTTCGGGATCTCTGGAAACACCATATATTTT. Its protein product is CASSPTFGISGNTIYF.

The chain links TRBV5-1 to TRBJ2-3; D is unresolved. The CDR3 totals 17 residues. V was pared by 0 bases and J by 2 bases, with 16 bases between. Germline V gene lookup returns CDR1 SGHRS and CDR2 YFSETQ. The CDR3 DNA reads as TGCGCCAGCAGCTTGGTTTATGAAACAGCCAACACAGATACGCAGTATTTT. Translation gives CASSLVYETANTDTQYF.

This CDR3 is CASRRLSGRTNEQFF. The CDR3 region has the DNA TGTGCCAGCAGACGACTAAGCGGGAGAACCAATGAGCAGTTCTTC. The chain carries TRBV2 and TRBJ2-1, with 8 bases aligning to TRBD2. The CDR3 sequence is 15 residues long. After removal of 6 bases from V and 6 bases from J, the junction contained 10 bases not matched to a gene. The germline V gene has CDR1 SNHLY and CDR2 FYNNEI.

The V and J genes are TRBV5-1 and TRBJ2-7; tentatively, D is TRBD2 (6 bases). The CDR3 spans 13 residues. Trimming shortened V by 2 bases and J by 6 bases, and 12 bases separated the two germline ends. In germline, CDR1 is SGHRS, CDR2 YFSETQ. The CDR3 protein is CASSFWRRGEQYF. Here the CDR3 DNA reads TGCGCCAGCAGCTTTTGGAGGAGGGGCGAGCAGTACTTC. The full variable domain, completed using reference TRBV5-1 and TRBJ2-7, is KAGVTQTPRYLIKTRGQQVTLSCSPISGHRSVSWYQQTPGQGLQFLFEYFSETQRNKGNFPGRFSGRQFSNSRSEMNVSTLELGDSALYLCASSFWRRGEQYFGPGTRLTVT.

This clone was counted only a few times. The rearrangement uses TRBV10-1 and TRBJ2-7; tentatively, D is TRBD1 (6 bases). The length of the CDR3 is 14 residues. V was cut by 3 bases and J by 6 bases, with 15 bases left in between. Germline V lookup: CDR1 WNHNN, CDR2 SYGVQD (reference sequence). As DNA, the CDR3 is TGCGCCAGCAGTGATGCACAGGGCTTCTCCGAGCAGTACTTC. As protein: CASSDAQGFSEQYF.

The chain is built from TRBV19 and TRBJ1-1; D is ambiguous. Germline V gives CDR1 LNHDA, CDR2 SQIVND (reference sequence). The V end was cut by 6 bases, the J end by 4 bases, with 12 bases between. CDR3 length equals 13 residues. CDR3 sequence reads: CASRRPGATEAFF. In DNA, the CDR3 is TGTGCCAGTAGGCGTCCCGGAGCCACTGAAGCTTTCTTT.

This sequence joins TRBV11-2 and TRBJ2-3, with 8 bases fitting TRBD1. This CDR3 region has 12 residues. V gave up 5 bases and J gave up 10 bases; unmatched junction bases: 5. The germline V gene encodes CDR1 SGHAT and CDR2 FQNNGV. CDR3 coding DNA: TGTGCCAGCAGCCCTGACAGGGGTGCGCAGTATTTT. Translating it yields CASSPDRGAQYF.

The chain combines TRBV19 with TRBJ1-1, with 7 bases fitting TRBD1. The J segment lost 5 bases and the V segment lost 3 bases, leaving 3 bases of the junction unmatched. CDR1 is LNHDA, CDR2 SQIVND, per germline (reference sequence). This CDR3 spans 13 amino acids. CDR3 nucleotides: TGTGCCAGTAGTATCTCCAGGGGGACTGAAGCTTTCTTT. Amino acids: CASSISRGTEAFF.

V gene TRBV29-1 combines with J gene TRBJ2-7, with 9 nucleotides matching TRBD1. This CDR3 has 12 amino acids. The germline CDR1 and CDR2 sequences are SQVTM and ANQGSEA. V trimming: 7 bases; J trimming: 7 bases; junction bases outside the gene matches: 8. The CDR3 sequence is CSAGTGSDEQYF. DNA for the CDR3: TGCAGCGCCGGGACAGGGTCGGATGAGCAGTACTTC.

This chain links TRBV7-2 with TRBJ2-3; TRBD2 might be the D (6 bases). Germline CDR1 reads SGHTA; CDR2 reads FQGNSA. The CDR3 runs to 15 residues. With 5 bases removed from V and 2 bases from J, the gap between germline ends came to 14 bases. The CDR3 bases are TGTGCCAGCAGCCCACCTCCGGGAGACACAGATACGCAGTATTTT. Translating gives CASSPPPGDTDTQYF.

This clone has a single count. V gene TRBV7-3 combines with J gene TRBJ2-3; the D gene is possibly TRBD2 (6 bases). Germline V gives CDR1 SGHTA, CDR2 FQGTGA. Trimming took 5 bases from V and 2 from J, leaving 14 bases between them. The CDR3 length is 15 residues. Written as DNA, the CDR3 is TGTGCCAGCAGCCTGTTCGCGGGGAACACAGATACGCAGTATTTT. As protein: CASSLFAGNTDTQYF.

This chain joins TRBV4-1 and TRBJ2-3, with 14 bases identical to TRBD2. J lost 4 bases, V lost 1 base, and 10 bases had no gene match. The CDR3 loop spans 19 amino acids. CDR1 is MGHRA, CDR2 YSYEKL, per germline. The CDR3 sequence: CASSQAGLAGAIRPDTQYF. Written as DNA, the CDR3 is TGCGCCAGCAGCCAAGCGGGACTAGCGGGGGCAATCAGGCCAGATACGCAGTATTTT.

This chain joins TRBV6-1 and TRBJ1-5, with no clear D. The germline V gene encodes CDR1 MNHNS and CDR2 SASEGT. The V end lost 6 bases, the J end lost 6 bases, and 15 bases lay between the germline ends. CDR3 length equals 14 residues. This chain's CDR3 is CASSPTPSGQPQHF. The DNA of the CDR3 is TGTGCCAGCAGCCCGACTCCTTCGGGTCAGCCCCAGCATTTT.

CDR3 residues: CASSLNGGNNEQFF. In DNA form, the CDR3 reads TGTGCCAGCTCACTAAACGGGGGAAACAATGAGCAGTTCTTC. The J gene is TRBJ2-1, the V gene TRBV18, with D perhaps TRBD2 (6 bases). CDR1 and CDR2 from the germline V gene are KGHSH and LQKENI. The V and J ends lost 4 bases and 5 bases respectively, with 12 bases between them. The CDR3 is 14 amino acids.

V and J are TRBV18 and TRBJ1-6, with 7 bases aligning to TRBD1. This CDR3 is 14 amino acids long. CDR1 and CDR2 (germline): KGHSH, LQKENI. The junction had 6 bases not matched to a gene; V was cut back by 3 bases and J by 10 bases. DNA of the CDR3: TGTGCCAGCTCACCGCCAGGGGGAGAATCACCCCTCCACTTT. It encodes CASSPPGGESPLHF.

The chain carries TRBV11-3 and TRBJ2-7; a weak D match, TRBD1 (6 bases). The CDR3 consists of 17 residues. Trimming left V 5 bases short and J 6 bases short, with 26 bases between. Germline V gives CDR1 SGHNT, CDR2 YENEEA. CDR3 region: CASSPEGSGTPPSEQYF. The CDR3 nucleotides read TGTGCCAGCAGCCCAGAGGGCTCCGGGACACCTCCCAGCGAGCAGTACTTC.